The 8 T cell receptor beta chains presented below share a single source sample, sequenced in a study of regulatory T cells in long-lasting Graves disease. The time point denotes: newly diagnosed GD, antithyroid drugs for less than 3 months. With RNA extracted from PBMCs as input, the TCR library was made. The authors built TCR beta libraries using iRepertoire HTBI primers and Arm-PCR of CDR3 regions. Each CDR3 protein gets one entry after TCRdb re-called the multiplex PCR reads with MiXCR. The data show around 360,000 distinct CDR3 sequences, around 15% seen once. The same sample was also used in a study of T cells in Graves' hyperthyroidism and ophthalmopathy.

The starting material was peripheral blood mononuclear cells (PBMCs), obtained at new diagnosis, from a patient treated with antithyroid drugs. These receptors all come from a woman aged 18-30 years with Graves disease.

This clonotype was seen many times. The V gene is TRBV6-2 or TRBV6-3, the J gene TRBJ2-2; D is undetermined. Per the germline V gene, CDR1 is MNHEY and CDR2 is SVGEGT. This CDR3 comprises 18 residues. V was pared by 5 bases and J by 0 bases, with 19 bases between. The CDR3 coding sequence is TGTGCCAGCAGTGTACTACCTCTGGCGGTCGCGAACACCGGGGAGCTGTTTTTT. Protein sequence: CASSVLPLAVANTGELFF.

As DNA, the CDR3 is TGCGCCAGCAGCCAAGGACTAGCCGCGAACACCGGGGAGCTGTTTTTT. Translated: CASSQGLAANTGELFF. V and J are TRBV4-1 and TRBJ2-2, with 7 bases matching TRBD2. This CDR3 has 16 amino acids. With V trimmed by 1 base and J by 0 bases, 2 bases remained unmatched. CDR1 MGHRA and CDR2 YSYEKL come from the germline V gene.

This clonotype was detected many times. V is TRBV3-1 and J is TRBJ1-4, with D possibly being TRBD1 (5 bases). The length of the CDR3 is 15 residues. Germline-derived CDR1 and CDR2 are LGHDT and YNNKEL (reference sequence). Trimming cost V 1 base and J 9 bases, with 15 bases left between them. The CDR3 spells CASSQVLRDEKKLFF. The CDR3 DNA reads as TGTGCCAGCAGCCAAGTCCTGAGGGACGAAAAAAAACTGTTTTTT.

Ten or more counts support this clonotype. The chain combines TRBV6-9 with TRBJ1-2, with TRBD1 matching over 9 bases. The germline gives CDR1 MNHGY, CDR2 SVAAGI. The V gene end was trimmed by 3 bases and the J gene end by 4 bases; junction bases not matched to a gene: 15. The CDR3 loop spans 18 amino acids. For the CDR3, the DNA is TGTGCCAGCAGTTACCCACCGGGACAGGGTATTGGGAGCTATGGCTACACCTTC. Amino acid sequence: CASSYPPGQGIGSYGYTF.

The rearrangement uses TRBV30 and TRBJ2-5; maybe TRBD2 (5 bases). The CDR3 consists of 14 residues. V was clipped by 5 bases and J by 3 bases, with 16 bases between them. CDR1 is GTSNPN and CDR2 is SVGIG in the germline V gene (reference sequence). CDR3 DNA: TGTGCCTGGTCCCAGTGGACTGGCGAAGAGACCCAGTACTTC. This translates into CAWSQWTGEETQYF.

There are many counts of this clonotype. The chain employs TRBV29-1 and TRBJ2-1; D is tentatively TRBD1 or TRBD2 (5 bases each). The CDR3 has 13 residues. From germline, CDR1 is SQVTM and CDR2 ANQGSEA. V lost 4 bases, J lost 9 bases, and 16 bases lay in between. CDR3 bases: TGCAGCGTTGCCCGGGGCAACGGTGGTGAGCAGTTCTTC. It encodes CSVARGNGGEQFF.

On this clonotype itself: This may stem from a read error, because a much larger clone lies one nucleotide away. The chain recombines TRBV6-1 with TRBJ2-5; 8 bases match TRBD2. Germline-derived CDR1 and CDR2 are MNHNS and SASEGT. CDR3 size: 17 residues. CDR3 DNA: TGTGCCAGCAGTCCGCCGGGGGGGCTCGCTACTCAAGAGACCCAGCACTTC. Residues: CASSPPGGLATQETQHF.

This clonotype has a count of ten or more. The CDR3 DNA reads TGTGCCAGCAAGGGCAATTTCAGGCCCCAAGAGACCCAGTACTTC. This gives the protein CASKGNFRPQETQYF. The chain couples TRBV2 to TRBJ2-5; D call uncertain. The CDR3 spans 15 residues. V gave up 7 bases and J gave up 1 base, with 16 bases separating them. Germline-derived CDR1 and CDR2 are SNHLY and FYNNEI.